This is a list of T cell receptor beta chains from one sample in a study of T-cell reconstitution after alpha-beta-depleted transplantation in children. TCRdb re-derived calls from the PCR reads in MiXCR, one entry per CDR3 protein. The profile covers more than 400,000 distinct CDR3 sequences, with roughly 11% appearing a single time and around 15% taken by the ten largest. The input for sequencing was PBMCs, mostly from graft donor cells, taken 180 days after TCRalphabeta/CD19-depleted stem cell transplant. The source is a female patient aged 2 to 10 who had a stem cell transplant for aplastic anemia, so the T cells may come from the graft donor. Both conserved end residues are part of each CDR3. The D gene is left open where the match is weak. Rows give clone size only sometimes, using once, few, many, or a class for an expanded clone.

D gene,clone size,V gene,J gene,CDR3 DNA,CDR3 protein
TRBD1,many,TRBV12-3/TRBV12-4,TRBJ2-2,TGTGCCAGCAGTTTTCCGGGACAGGGCCGGGAGCTGTTTTTT,CASSFPGQGRELFF
-,-,TRBV7-9,TRBJ1-2,TGTGCCAGCAGCTTAGGGGGGCTCGACGGCTACACCTTC,CASSLGGLDGYTF
-,few,TRBV20-1,TRBJ2-2,TGCAGTGCTAGGCTACTAACGAACACCGGGGAGCTGTTTTTT,CSARLLTNTGELFF
-,-,TRBV12-3/TRBV12-4,TRBJ2-7,TGTGCCAGCAGTCAGGGGGGGGCGGTTTCCTACGAGCAGTACTTC,CASSQGGAVSYEQYF
TRBD1,-,TRBV11-1,TRBJ2-2,TGTGCCAGCAGTTCCGGGACAGGGATATACACCGGGGAGCTGTTTTTT,CASSSGTGIYTGELFF
-,few,TRBV12-3/TRBV12-4,TRBJ1-1,TGTGCCAGCAGCCTCCGCGCAGGAGGGACTACTGAAGCTTTCTTT,CASSLRAGGTTEAFF
TRBD2,few,TRBV20-1,TRBJ2-7,TGCAGTGCCTACCCCCGGCGGGAGCGCTCCTACGAGCAGTACTTC,CSAYPRRERSYEQYF
-,-,TRBV2,TRBJ1-1,TGTGCCAGCACTCTCCTCGCCGTCACTGAAGCTTTCTTT,CASTLLAVTEAFF
-,-,TRBV7-3,TRBJ2-1,TGTGCCAGCAGCTTAAAGGGGGTTTTTGTGGATTTTAACAATGAGCAGTTCTTC,CASSLKGVFVDFNNEQFF
-,few,TRBV20-1,TRBJ2-7,TGCAGTGCTAGAGAAAGAGGAAATACCTACGAGCAGTACTTC,CSARERGNTYEQYF
TRBD1,-,TRBV6-6,TRBJ1-2,TGTGCCAGCAGTTACCCCAGGGGGTATGGCTACACCTTC,CASSYPRGYGYTF
TRBD1,few,TRBV20-1,TRBJ2-7,TGCAGTGCTAGGTATGGGACAGCCGTCTACGAGCAGTACTTC,CSARYGTAVYEQYF
-,few,TRBV27,TRBJ1-1,TGTGCCAGCAGTTTCCTGCGGAACACTGAAGCTTTCTTT,CASSFLRNTEAFF
-,-,TRBV27,TRBJ2-1,TGTGCCAGCAGTCCAATAGACCGGGCCTACAATGAGCAGTTCTTC,CASSPIDRAYNEQFF
-,-,TRBV4-2,TRBJ2-5,TGTGCCAGCAGCCAAGAGCGGGAGACCCAGTACTTC,CASSQERETQYF
TRBD1,-,TRBV5-1,TRBJ1-5,TGCGCCAGCAGCGTCGGGACAGGGGGCGCGTATAGCAATCAGCCCCAGCATTTT,CASSVGTGGAYSNQPQHF
TRBD1,-,TRBV6-1,TRBJ1-2,TGTGCCAGCAGCCAACAGGGGGCGGGAGGCTACACCTTC,CASSQQGAGGYTF
-,many,TRBV6-1,TRBJ2-3,TGTGCCAGCAGTCTGGGGGCGAGCACAGATACGCAGTATTTT,CASSLGASTDTQYF
TRBD2,-,TRBV18,TRBJ2-7,TGTGCCAGCTCACCAAAGGGACTAGCGGGAGGGAGCTCCTACGAGCAGTACTTC,CASSPKGLAGGSSYEQYF
-,many,TRBV18,TRBJ1-1,TGTGCCAGCTCACCAACTGGGAACACTGAAGCTTTCTTT,CASSPTGNTEAFF
-,-,TRBV24-1,TRBJ2-5,TGTGCCACCAGTGACCCAATACGCCGGGACGGCCAAGAGACCCAGTACTTC,CATSDPIRRDGQETQYF
-,-,TRBV29-1,TRBJ1-1,TGCAGCGTTCTGGGGCTCGCTGAAGCTTTCTTT,CSVLGLAEAFF
TRBD2,many,TRBV12-3/TRBV12-4,TRBJ2-7,TGTGCCAGCAGTTTTCTTTCACCGGGACTAGGCTACGAGCAGTACTTC,CASSFLSPGLGYEQYF
TRBD2,-,TRBV15,TRBJ2-7,TGTGCCACCAGCAGAGGAGTCGCTAGCGGGATAGGGTACGAGCAGTACTTC,CATSRGVASGIGYEQYF
-,-,TRBV20-1,TRBJ2-5,TGCAGTGCCCCCCACGGGTCTCAAGAGACCCAGTACTTC,CSAPHGSQETQYF
TRBD2,few,TRBV20-1,TRBJ2-3,TGCAGTGCTATCCGGACTAGCGGAGATACGCAGTATTTT,CSAIRTSGDTQYF
-,many,TRBV11-2,TRBJ2-1,TGTGCCAGCAGCTTAGACCCGGGAGAAGGGGGCAATGAGCAGTTCTTC,CASSLDPGEGGNEQFF
TRBD1,few,TRBV4-3,TRBJ1-3,TGCGCCAGCAGCCAAGATTGGGACAGGCGGACAGCCATATATTTT,CASSQDWDRRTAIYF
-,few,TRBV5-1,TRBJ2-7,TGCGCCAGCAGCTTGGGGCGGACCTCCTACGAGCAGTACTTC,CASSLGRTSYEQYF
-,-,TRBV29-1,TRBJ2-2,TGCAGCGTTGAAGCGGCAGGGGTGAACACCGGGGAGCTGTTTTTT,CSVEAAGVNTGELFF
-,-,TRBV19,TRBJ1-2,TGTGCCAGTAGCACATCAGGGACTGGGAACTATGGCTACACCTTC,CASSTSGTGNYGYTF
TRBD2,few,TRBV7-9,TRBJ2-5,TGTGCCAGCAGCTTAGCGAATAGCGGGAGATCGGAGACCCAGTACTTC,CASSLANSGRSETQYF
-,few,TRBV6-1,TRBJ2-1,TGTGCCAGCAGTGAAGCCCACTCGGAGGGGCGGATCTCCTACAATGAGCAGTTCTTC,CASSEAHSEGRISYNEQFF
-,-,TRBV10-3,TRBJ2-7,TGTGCCATCAGTGAGGCAGGGGCAAGCTACGAGCAGTACTTC,CAISEAGASYEQYF
TRBD1,few,TRBV20-1,TRBJ1-2,TGCAGTACAGGGGGGGATGGAGGCTACACCTTC,CSTGGDGGYTF
-,-,TRBV12-3/TRBV12-4,TRBJ2-3,TGTGCCAGCAGTCCCCTATCCGAGGCTTGGGCAGATACGCAGTATTTT,CASSPLSEAWADTQYF
-,few,TRBV7-2,TRBJ2-7,TGTGCCAGCAGCTTAATCCCCAACTACGAGCAGTACTTC,CASSLIPNYEQYF
TRBD2,few,TRBV11-2,TRBJ2-3,TGTGCCAGCAGCTCCCCAGCGGGAGGGACCACAGATACGCAGTATTTT,CASSSPAGGTTDTQYF
-,few,TRBV29-1,TRBJ2-3,TGCAGCGTTGTCGGGAGAATTACGCAGTATTTT,CSVVGRITQYF
TRBD1,-,TRBV7-2,TRBJ1-1,TGTGCCAGCAGCCCGTGGGAACAGGGGCCTAACACTGAAGCTTTCTTT,CASSPWEQGPNTEAFF
-,-,TRBV12-3/TRBV12-4,TRBJ2-2,TGTGCCAGCAGTACAAGTACCGGGGAGCTGTTTTTT,CASSTSTGELFF